The TCR beta chain described here comes from a study of cytomegalovirus exposure and HLA in healthy donors. Points from the study as a whole: The investigators catalogued some 160 TCR beta chains as cytomegalovirus-associated.

A word on this clone: The antigen remains unidentified.

The V segment lost 4 bases and the J segment 6 bases; nucleotides outside the gene matches: 18. The germline V gene has CDR1 MNHEY and CDR2 SMNVEV (reference sequence). CDR3 length equals 19 residues. Libraries were prepared by immunoSEQ multiplex PCR; TCRdb keeps only in-frame clonotypes and omits some of them. The data contain about 140,000 clones, 94% of them singletons. Sequences were obtained from PBMCs. This clonotype was sampled from a man between 18 and 29 years old in good health and CMV-seropositive. J is TRBJ2-3 and V is TRBV27; 11 bases match TRBD2. The CDR3 DNA sequence: TGTGCCAGCAGTTCAACCGGGACTAGCGGTTTTCCGAGGGGGGATACGCAGTATTTT. It encodes CASSSTGTSGFPRGDTQYF.